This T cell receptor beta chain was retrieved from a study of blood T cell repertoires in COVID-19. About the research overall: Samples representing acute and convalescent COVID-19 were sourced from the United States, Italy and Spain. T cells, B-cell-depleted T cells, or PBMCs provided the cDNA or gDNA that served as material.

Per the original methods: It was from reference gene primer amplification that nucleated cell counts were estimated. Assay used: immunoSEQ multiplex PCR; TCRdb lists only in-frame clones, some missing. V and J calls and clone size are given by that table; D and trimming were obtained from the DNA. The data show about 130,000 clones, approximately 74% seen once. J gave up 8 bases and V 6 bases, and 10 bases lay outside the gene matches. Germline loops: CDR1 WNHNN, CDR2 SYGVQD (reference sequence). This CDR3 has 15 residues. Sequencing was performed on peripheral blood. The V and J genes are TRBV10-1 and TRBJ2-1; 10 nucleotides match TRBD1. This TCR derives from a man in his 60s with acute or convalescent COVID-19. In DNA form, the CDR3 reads TGCGCCAGCAGCACCGACAGGGGGCTGTGGGATGAGCAGTTCTTC. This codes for CASSTDRGLWDEQFF.